The 32 T cell receptor beta chains below all came from one sample that was sequenced in a study of vaccination and CD4 T cells after COVID-19. Their antigens remain unidentified. Sequencing of DNA taken from cultured CD4+ T cells relied on the Oncomine TCR Beta short-read assay. Someone extracted genomic DNA from cultured CD4+ T cells. TCRdb used MiXCR to reprocess the PCR reads, holding one entry per CDR3 protein. The data contain about 10,000 distinct CDR3 sequences, roughly a third of them singletons. Sample treatment: approximately 11-day PBMC culture with coronavirus spike peptide pools or control peptides (ViraFEST assay). Gathering of the CD4+ T cells, from the unexposed donor, took place before the COVID-19 pandemic (2011-2018). The sample consisted of CD4+ T cells from blood, cultured in vitro. The source of these receptors is a human donor in good health.

Concerning this clonotype: The junction departs from the called germline gene at one end, perhaps through a read error. The V and J genes are TRBV28 and TRBJ2-3; 8 bases agree with TRBD2. CDR3 length: 14 residues. The V gene's germline CDR1 is MDHEN and CDR2 SYDVKM. The CDR3 DNA reads as TGTGCCAGTAGTTCGGGAGGGCCCCCAGATACGCAGTATTTT. This translates into CASSSGGPPDTQYF.

V usage is TRBV5-1 and J usage is TRBJ2-2, with 7 bases matching TRBD2. The junction had 3 bases not matched to a gene; V was cut back by 3 bases and J by 1 base. From germline, CDR1 is SGHRS and CDR2 YFSETQ. The CDR3 totals 15 residues. CDR3 sequence reads: CASSSSSGNTGELFF. The DNA for the CDR3 is TGCGCCAGCAGCTCCTCTAGCGGGAACACCGGGGAGCTGTTTTTT. Full variable domain (missing parts from reference TRBV5-1 and TRBJ2-2): KAGVTQTPRYLIKTRGQQVTLSCSPISGHRSVSWYQQTPGQGLQFLFEYFSETQRNKGNFPGRFSGRQFSNSRSEMNVSTLELGDSALYLCASSSSSGNTGELFFGEGSRLTVL.

V gene TRBV18 combines with J gene TRBJ2-7; D gene unclear. The CDR3 length is 14 residues. Trimming took off 0 bases at V and 2 bases at J, with 8 bases between the two ends. Germline CDR1 KGHSH, CDR2 LQKENI. The DNA for the CDR3 is TGTGCCAGCTCACCACCCAACAGCCCCTACGAGCAGTACTTC. Translated: CASSPPNSPYEQYF.

This clonotype was seen more than once but under ten times. In nucleotides, the CDR3 is TGTGCCAGTAGTCCGGACCCGGATACTAACTATGGCTACACCTTC. It yields the protein CASSPDPDTNYGYTF. This sequence joins TRBV19 and TRBJ1-2; D not resolved. The CDR3 loop spans 15 amino acids. CDR1 is LNHDA, CDR2 SQIVND, per germline (reference sequence). V was shortened by 5 bases and J by 0 bases, with 13 bases between the two germline ends.

This rearrangement joins TRBV5-1 to TRBJ2-1; D is undetermined. Germline loops: CDR1 SGHRS, CDR2 YFSETQ. This CDR3 region has 15 residues. V lost 3 bases to trimming and J lost 1 base, with 11 bases between them. CDR3 coding DNA: TGCGCCAGCAGCTCCCCTGCGCGTTCCTACAATGAGCAGTTCTTC. It codes for CASSSPARSYNEQFF.

This clonotype was detected only a few times. This chain joins TRBV20-1 and TRBJ2-7; no clear D. Germline CDR1 DFQATT, CDR2 SNEGSKA (reference sequence). This CDR3 has 13 residues. Between the trimmed V and J ends, which lost 0 bases and 2 bases, there was a span of 8 bases. CDR3 sequence: CSAREGRAYEQYF. The CDR3 DNA reads as TGCAGTGCTAGAGAGGGCCGGGCCTACGAGCAGTACTTC.

The chain uses TRBV5-6 and TRBJ2-7; D is unresolved. The CDR3 length is 11 residues. V shed 4 bases and J shed 5 bases, with 7 bases lying between them. Per the germline V gene, CDR1 is SGHDT and CDR2 is YYEEEE. DNA for the CDR3: TGTGCCAGCAGCCGGACCGACGAGCAGTACTTC. Translated, it gives CASSRTDEQYF.

The chain recombines TRBV7-2 with TRBJ1-2; 9 bases align to TRBD1. Germline V gives CDR1 SGHTA, CDR2 FQGNSA. The CDR3 is made up of 16 amino acids. The J segment lost 0 bases and the V segment lost 5 bases, leaving 7 bases of the junction unmatched. CDR3 protein: CASSVTGGRSNYGYTF. The DNA of the CDR3 is TGTGCCAGCAGCGTGACAGGGGGGAGGTCTAACTATGGCTACACCTTC. Filled out from reference TRBV7-2 and TRBJ1-2, the complete variable domain reads GAGVSQSPSNKVTEKGKDVELRCDPISGHTALYWYRQSLGQGLEFLIYFQGNSAPDKSGLPSDRFSAERTGGSVSTLTIQRTQQEDSAVYLCASSVTGGRSNYGYTFGSGTRLTVV.

This clonotype occurred a few times. The rearrangement links TRBV28 to TRBJ2-5; D is unclear. Germline loops: CDR1 MDHEN, CDR2 SYDVKM. This CDR3 has 12 amino acids. Deletions cut 5 bases from V and 2 bases from J, with 6 bases between. The CDR3 coding sequence is TGTGCCAGCAGTAAGTGGCAAGAGACCCAGTACTTC. Translating it yields CASSKWQETQYF.

This clonotype was seen only a few times. The chain joins TRBV27 to TRBJ2-3, with D unresolved. Germline values: CDR1 MNHEY, CDR2 SMNVEV (reference sequence). The V end lost 5 bases, the J end lost 2 bases, and 14 bases lay between the germline ends. This CDR3 comprises 15 residues. Written as DNA, the CDR3 is TGTGCCAGCAGTGTGGACCCACGTTACACAGATACGCAGTATTTT. Translation: CASSVDPRYTDTQYF.

J is TRBJ2-3 and V is TRBV5-1; 8 bases match TRBD2. CDR1 SGHRS and CDR2 YFSETQ come from the germline V gene. The CDR3 is 16 amino acids. V dropped 2 bases and J dropped 3; count of bases not matched to a gene: 8. The CDR3 nucleotides are TGCGCCAGCAGCTTCGGTCTTAGCGGGACGACAGATACGCAGTATTTT. Its translation is CASSFGLSGTTDTQYF. The full variable domain, rest sourced from reference TRBV5-1 and TRBJ2-3, is KAGVTQTPRYLIKTRGQQVTLSCSPISGHRSVSWYQQTPGQGLQFLFEYFSETQRNKGNFPGRFSGRQFSNSRSEMNVSTLELGDSALYLCASSFGLSGTTDTQYFGPGTRLTVL.

This clonotype was observed a few times. The gene calls are TRBV12-3 or TRBV12-4 and TRBJ2-7, with D possibly TRBD1 on 6 matching bases. This CDR3 has 14 amino acids. With 1 base removed from V and 5 bases from J, the gap between germline ends came to 12 bases. In DNA, the CDR3 is TGTGCCAGCAGTTTAGACCTAAAGGGGGACGAGCAGTACTTC. This translates into CASSLDLKGDEQYF.

This clonotype was counted only a few times. V and J are TRBV23-1 and TRBJ1-1, with TRBD1 matching over 10 bases. TRBV23-1 is reported as an ORF; its role is uncertain. J was trimmed by 1 base and V by 5 bases; bases with no gene match: 13. The CDR3 loop spans 18 amino acids. CDR3 sequence: CASSAAGTGAGWNTEAFF. CDR3 nucleotides: TGCGCCAGCAGTGCTGCTGGGACAGGGGCGGGTTGGAACACTGAAGCTTTCTTT.

The chain combines TRBV6-5 with TRBJ1-5, with TRBD1 matching over 7 bases. The CDR3 has 14 residues. Germline-derived CDR1 and CDR2 are MNHEY and SVGAGI. Germline trimming cut 2 bases from V and 2 bases from J; bases unmatched to any gene: 0. The CDR3 reads CASSYGQGNQPQHF. The DNA for the CDR3 is TGTGCCAGCAGTTACGGACAGGGCAATCAGCCCCAGCATTTT.

The V and J genes are TRBV7-2 and TRBJ2-7, with TRBD1 identical over 7 bases. The CDR3 runs to 15 residues. V trimming: 5 bases; J trimming: 4 bases; junction bases outside the gene matches: 11. Germline V gene sequence: CDR1 SGHTA, CDR2 FQGNSA. This CDR3 reads CASSPGGSTGYEQYF. The DNA for the CDR3 is TGTGCCAGCAGCCCAGGGGGTAGTACGGGTTACGAGCAGTACTTC.

This clonotype showed up just once. DNA of the CDR3: TGCGCCAGCAGTTTACTAGCGAGCAATGAGCAGTTCTTC. The encoded protein is CASSLLASNEQFF. This chain joins TRBV5-1 and TRBJ2-1; the match to TRBD2 covers 7 bases. CDR3 length equals 13 residues. CDR1 is SGHRS and CDR2 is YFSETQ in the germline V gene. With V trimmed by 5 bases and J by 6 bases, 5 bases remained unmatched.

The rearrangement links TRBV6-1 to TRBJ1-6, with D possibly TRBD1 on 6 matching bases. This CDR3 has 13 residues. V was trimmed by 8 bases and J by 10 bases, leaving 15 bases between them. Germline CDR1 reads MNHNS; CDR2 reads SASEGT. CDR3 residues: CASASGARSPLHF. The CDR3 DNA sequence: TGTGCCAGCGCATCAGGGGCCCGGTCACCCCTCCACTTT.

The J gene is TRBJ2-6, the V gene TRBV19; tentative D call: TRBD2 (7 bases). CDR1 is LNHDA and CDR2 is SQIVND in the germline V gene (reference sequence). This CDR3 has 17 residues. Trimming pared 0 bases from V and 4 bases from J, leaving 13 bases between. The CDR3 DNA reads TGTGCCAGTAGTATAGATTGGCGGGGGCCGGGGGCCAACGTCCTGACTTTC. Translation gives CASSIDWRGPGANVLTF.

The chain is built from TRBV5-1 and TRBJ2-3, with no clear D. V lost 1 base and J 6 bases, leaving 6 bases between the germline ends. There are 12 residues in the CDR3. CDR1 is SGHRS and CDR2 is YFSETQ in the germline V gene. The CDR3 DNA is TGCGCCAGCAGCTTGCCCGCGGATACGCAGTATTTT. It translates to CASSLPADTQYF.

CDR3 sequence: CASSVVAGNTEAFF. In nucleotides, the CDR3 is TGTGCCAGCAGCGTAGTGGCGGGGAACACTGAAGCTTTCTTT. This sequence joins TRBV9 and TRBJ1-1; D is uncertain. Trimming took off 0 bases at V and 1 base at J, with 7 bases between the two ends. This CDR3 comprises 14 residues. Germline CDR1 SGDLS, CDR2 YYNGEE. The entire variable domain, with the rest obtained from reference TRBV9 and TRBJ1-1, is as follows: DSGVTQTPKHLITATGQRVTLRCSPRSGDLSVYWYQQSLDQGLQFLIQYYNGEERAKGNILERFSAQQFPDLHSELNLSSLELGDSALYFCASSVVAGNTEAFFGQGTRLTVV.

The rearrangement links TRBV5-1 to TRBJ2-3; D is tentatively TRBD1 or TRBD2 (6 bases each). There are 14 residues in the CDR3. The V end was cut by 3 bases, the J end by 5 bases, with 13 bases between. CDR1 and CDR2 (germline): SGHRS, YFSETQ. CDR3 sequence (DNA): TGCGCCAGCAGCTCCGCAGGAGGGGGAGATACGCAGTATTTT. Translation gives CASSSAGGGDTQYF.

The rearrangement uses TRBV4-3 and TRBJ1-1; no clear D. The V end lost 2 bases, the J end lost 6 bases, and 13 bases lay between the germline ends. This CDR3 has 14 residues. In germline, CDR1 is LGHNA, CDR2 YSLEER. CDR3 loop: CASSQSPGSAEAFF. The CDR3, as DNA: TGCGCCAGCAGCCAAAGTCCTGGATCGGCTGAAGCTTTCTTT.

CDR3 in amino acids: CASSIGPSGTSYETQYF. CDR3 coding DNA: TGTGCCAGCAGCATAGGCCCTTCCGGGACTAGCTACGAGACCCAGTACTTC. V gene TRBV5-6 combines with J gene TRBJ2-5; 9 nucleotides align to TRBD2. The J segment lost 5 bases and the V segment lost 4 bases, leaving 15 bases of the junction unmatched. This CDR3 spans 17 amino acids. Germline V CDR1 and CDR2: SGHDT, YYEEEE.

This clonotype is medium-sized within its sample. DNA of the CDR3: TGTGCCAGCAGTTTTACCACAGGGTTAACTGAAGCTTTCTTT. Translated, it gives CASSFTTGLTEAFF. The chain combines TRBV27 with TRBJ1-1, with D possibly TRBD1 on 6 matching bases. The CDR3 totals 14 residues. Germline V gives CDR1 MNHEY, CDR2 SMNVEV (reference sequence). V was cut by 3 bases and J by 5 bases, with 13 bases left in between.

CDR3 DNA sequence: TGTGCCAGCAGCGGGACTAGCGGGAGTCTTCAGACCCAGTACTTC. It specifies CASSGTSGSLQTQYF. The rearrangement joins TRBV5-4 to TRBJ2-5; 14 nucleotides line up with TRBD2. V trimming: 4 bases; J trimming: 6 bases; junction bases outside the gene matches: 5. The germline gives CDR1 SGHNT, CDR2 YYREEE (reference sequence). This CDR3 has 15 amino acids. Based on the CDR3 plus reference TRBV5-4 and TRBJ2-5, the full variable domain is ETGVTQSPTHLIKTRGQQVTLRCSSQSGHNTVSWYQQALGQGPQFIFQYYREEENGRGNFPPRFSGLQFPNYSSELNVNALELDDSALYLCASSGTSGSLQTQYFGPGTRLLVL.

The chain uses TRBV27 and TRBJ1-6; tentatively, D is TRBD1 (6 bases). Per germline, CDR1 MNHEY and CDR2 SMNVEV (reference sequence). This CDR3 has 16 amino acids. V lost 3 bases and J 6 bases, leaving 15 bases between the germline ends. The CDR3 DNA reads as TGTGCCAGCAGTTTTCAGTCGGGGGCCGGTAATTCACCCCTCCACTTT. Translation gives CASSFQSGAGNSPLHF.

The chain has TRBV10-3 and TRBJ2-1; 8 bases line up with TRBD1. The CDR3 is 14 residues long. Germline V CDR1 and CDR2: ENHRY, SYGVKD. Germline trimming cut 4 bases from V and 6 bases from J; bases unmatched to any gene: 5. The DNA for the CDR3 is TGTGCCATCAGTGGGCGACAGGGGTTCAATGAGCAGTTCTTC. Amino acids: CAISGRQGFNEQFF.

This clonotype was picked up a small number of times. The rearrangement links TRBV20-1 to TRBJ2-7; the match to TRBD2 covers 11 bases. In germline, CDR1 is DFQATT, CDR2 SNEGSKA (reference sequence). V gave up 1 base and J gave up 2 bases; unmatched junction bases: 7. CDR3 length: 16 residues. DNA of the CDR3: TGCAGTGCTAGAGGGCTAGCGGGGGGTCCAGCCTACGAGCAGTACTTC. Translating gives CSARGLAGGPAYEQYF.

V is TRBV30 and J is TRBJ1-6, with a weak D call TRBD1 (6 bases). The CDR3 is 15 amino acids. Germline loops: CDR1 GTSNPN, CDR2 SVGIG (reference sequence). Trimming took 3 bases from V and 7 from J, leaving 16 bases between them. In DNA, the CDR3 is TGTGCCTGGAGCATATCAGGGGCACGGAATTCACCCCTCCACTTT. Its translation is CAWSISGARNSPLHF. The entire variable domain, with the rest obtained from reference TRBV30 and TRBJ1-6, is as follows: SQTIHQWPATLVQPVGSPLSLECTVEGTSNPNLYWYRQAAGRGLQLLFYSVGIGQISSEVPQNLSASRPQDRQFILSSKKLLLSDSGFYLCAWSISGARNSPLHFGNGTRLTVT.

This clonotype was detected only a few times. The rearrangement joins TRBV2 to TRBJ1-5; possibly TRBD1 for D (5 bases). This CDR3 region has 13 residues. Trimming left V 8 bases short and J 1 base short, with 9 bases between. In germline, CDR1 is SNHLY, CDR2 FYNNEI. This CDR3 reads CASLRDSNQPQHF. The CDR3 DNA sequence: TGTGCCAGCCTCCGGGACAGCAATCAGCCCCAGCATTTT.

This clonotype was detected once. V and J are TRBV5-1 and TRBJ1-2, with D tentatively TRBD1 (5 bases). This CDR3 has 16 amino acids. Deletions cut 2 bases from V and 5 bases from J, with 19 bases between. Per the germline V gene, CDR1 is SGHRS and CDR2 is YFSETQ. CDR3 amino acids: CASSFGAGISIYGYTF. The CDR3 DNA reads as TGCGCCAGCAGCTTTGGGGCGGGGATTAGCATTTATGGCTACACCTTC.

The rearrangement joins TRBV19 to TRBJ1-5; 9 nucleotides line up with TRBD1. CDR3 length equals 13 residues. Germline assignment: CDR1 LNHDA and CDR2 SQIVND (reference sequence). The junction had 4 bases not matched to a gene; V was cut back by 6 bases and J by 7 bases. For the CDR3, the DNA is TGTGCCAGTAGAAGGACAGGGGACCAGCCCCAGCATTTT. As protein: CASRRTGDQPQHF.